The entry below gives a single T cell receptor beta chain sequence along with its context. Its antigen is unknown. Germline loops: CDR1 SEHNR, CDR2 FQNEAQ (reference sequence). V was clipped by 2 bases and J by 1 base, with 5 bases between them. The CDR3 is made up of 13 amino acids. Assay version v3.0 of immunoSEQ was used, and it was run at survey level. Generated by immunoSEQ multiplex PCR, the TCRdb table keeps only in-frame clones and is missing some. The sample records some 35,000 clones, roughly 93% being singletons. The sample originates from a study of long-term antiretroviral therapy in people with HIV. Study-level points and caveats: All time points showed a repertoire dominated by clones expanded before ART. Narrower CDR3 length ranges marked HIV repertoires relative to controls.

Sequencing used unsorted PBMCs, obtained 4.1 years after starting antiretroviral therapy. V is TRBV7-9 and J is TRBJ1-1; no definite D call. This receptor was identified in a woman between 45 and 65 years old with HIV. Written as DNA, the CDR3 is TGTGCCAGCAGCTTAATAGAGAACACTGAAGCTTTCTTT. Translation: CASSLIENTEAFF.